The 5 T cell receptor beta chains given below trace back to one sample, sequenced in a study of T cell repertoires in aging, cancer and after chemotherapy. Peripheral blood genomic DNA, not sorted cells or RNA, was the template. A mixed TRB-A/B primer pool amplified rearranged TRB by multiplex touch-down PCR. TCRdb reprocessed the multiplex PCR reads via MiXCR and lists one record per CDR3 protein. The data contain about 1,300 distinct CDR3 sequences, 20% to 30% of them singletons. Source material: blood. These TCRs come from a human donor with a blood cancer.

In its sample, this clonotype ranks as medium-sized. The chain joins TRBV27 to TRBJ2-2; 12 bases agree with TRBD2. CDR1 is MNHEY and CDR2 is SMNVEV in the germline V gene (reference sequence). This CDR3 region has 16 residues. The J segment lost 0 bases and the V segment lost 9 bases, leaving 5 bases of the junction unmatched. CDR3 in DNA: TGTGCCAGTCGACTAGCGGGGGCCTCGAACACCGGGGAGCTGTTTTTT. Protein sequence: CASRLAGASNTGELFF.

The chain has TRBV11-2 and TRBJ2-7, with D possibly being TRBD2 (6 bases). The germline V and J ends were trimmed by 1 base and 5 bases, with 9 bases remaining between them. The CDR3 runs 13 residues. The V gene's germline CDR1 is SGHAT and CDR2 FQNNGV. CDR3 DNA sequence: TGTGCCAGCAGCTTAGGCGGGGTAAACGAGCAGTACTTC. Translated: CASSLGGVNEQYF.

This clonotype rates as medium-sized. This chain links TRBV19 with TRBJ1-5; D is ambiguous. This CDR3 has 16 amino acids. Germline CDR1 and CDR2: LNHDA and SQIVND (reference sequence). V dropped 6 bases and J dropped 0 bases, with 15 bases sitting between them. The CDR3 nucleotides are TGTGCCAGTAGAGACACGGCGGGGTATAGCAATCAGCCCCAGCATTTT. This gives the protein CASRDTAGYSNQPQHF.

There are a few counts of this clonotype. The J gene is TRBJ1-2, the V gene TRBV5-4, with 8 bases matching TRBD1. The CDR3 extends over 16 amino acids. Per the germline V gene, CDR1 is SGHNT and CDR2 is YYREEE (reference sequence). V lost 4 bases and J lost 3; bases outside the gene matches: 11. The CDR3 DNA follows: TGTGCCAGCAGCCAAGGACAGGGCGCGCTTGACTATGGCTACACCTTC. Protein: CASSQGQGALDYGYTF. The full variable domain, in which reference TRBV5-4 and TRBJ1-2 provide the parts outside the CDR3, is ETGVTQSPTHLIKTRGQQVTLRCSSQSGHNTVSWYQQALGQGPQFIFQYYREEENGRGNFPPRFSGLQFPNYSSELNVNALELDDSALYLCASSQGQGALDYGYTFGSGTRLTVV.

In this sample, this clonotype is medium-sized. The rearrangement links TRBV6-5 to TRBJ2-6; D assignment may be TRBD1 or TRBD2 (6 bases each). The germline V and J ends were trimmed by 0 bases and 0 bases, with 9 bases remaining between them. This CDR3 is built from 17 residues. The germline V gene encodes CDR1 MNHEY and CDR2 SVGAGI. The CDR3 DNA is TGTGCCAGCAGTTACTCGGGGGGCAGCTCTGGGGCCAACGTCCTGACTTTC. The encoded protein is CASSYSGGSSGANVLTF.